Listed below are T cell receptor beta chains from one sample, sequenced in a study of blood T cell repertoires in COVID-19. Using immunoSEQ multiplex PCR, the repertoire was profiled, and TCRdb retains in-frame clones only, with some absent. The data show about 300,000 clones, roughly 89% seen once. The specimen was peripheral blood. Receptor source: a woman between 25 and 40 years old with COVID-19, enrolled during active disease. The CDR3 runs from the conserved cysteine through the conserved F or W. Each record gives: V gene, J gene, clone size, CDR3 protein. Rows give clone size only sometimes, using once, few, many, or a class for an expanded clone.

v_call: TRBV6-6
j_call: TRBJ1-1
clone_size: .
cdr3_aa: CASSYWTGVLLEAFF

v_call: TRBV15
j_call: TRBJ2-2
clone_size: .
cdr3_aa: CATSRRTVSPGELFF

v_call: TRBV29-1
j_call: TRBJ2-5
clone_size: .
cdr3_aa: CSARGGEETQYF

v_call: TRBV4-1
j_call: TRBJ2-3
clone_size: few
cdr3_aa: CASSQVGGGDTQYF

v_call: TRBV5-1
j_call: TRBJ1-2
clone_size: once
cdr3_aa: CASSLGEVFDGYTF

v_call: TRBV11-2
j_call: TRBJ2-3
clone_size: .
cdr3_aa: CASSRRGGDSMDTQYF

v_call: TRBV12-3/TRBV12-4
j_call: TRBJ2-5
clone_size: few
cdr3_aa: CASTLGEQETQYF

v_call: TRBV3-1/TRBV3-2
j_call: TRBJ2-1
clone_size: .
cdr3_aa: CASSQAGLAGGHDEQFF

v_call: TRBV13
j_call: TRBJ1-6
clone_size: .
cdr3_aa: CASSLRRAYNSPLHF

v_call: TRBV6-6
j_call: TRBJ1-1
clone_size: .
cdr3_aa: CASSRPLLTGMNTEAFF

v_call: TRBV27
j_call: TRBJ1-4
clone_size: .
cdr3_aa: CASAGQGSEKLFF

v_call: TRBV5-1
j_call: TRBJ2-5
clone_size: .
cdr3_aa: CASSYSTGPSRETQYF

v_call: TRBV2
j_call: TRBJ2-7
clone_size: once
cdr3_aa: CASLDRLTYEQYF

v_call: TRBV4-3
j_call: TRBJ1-2
clone_size: .
cdr3_aa: CASSQDYAGGVYGYTF

v_call: TRBV30
j_call: TRBJ1-5
clone_size: .
cdr3_aa: CAWSRPTGGNQPQHF

v_call: TRBV7-8
j_call: TRBJ2-3
clone_size: .
cdr3_aa: CASSLELSSGARQYF

v_call: TRBV7-9
j_call: TRBJ2-1
clone_size: .
cdr3_aa: CASSLGLVSGQFF

v_call: TRBV7-2
j_call: TRBJ1-2
clone_size: .
cdr3_aa: CASSPRQNYGYTF

v_call: TRBV2
j_call: TRBJ1-1
clone_size: .
cdr3_aa: CASSEWGGYTEAFF

v_call: TRBV24-1
j_call: TRBJ2-7
clone_size: .
cdr3_aa: CATSSGASYEQYF

v_call: TRBV30
j_call: TRBJ2-2
clone_size: .
cdr3_aa: CAWSVGAGGVGELFF

v_call: TRBV6-5
j_call: TRBJ2-1
clone_size: once
cdr3_aa: CASSYSPGGDEQFF

v_call: TRBV29-1
j_call: TRBJ2-5
clone_size: .
cdr3_aa: CSVVGTGGRETQYF

v_call: TRBV3-1/TRBV3-2
j_call: TRBJ1-1
clone_size: .
cdr3_aa: CASSHANEAFF

v_call: TRBV24-1
j_call: TRBJ2-1
clone_size: .
cdr3_aa: CATSDPTSGGAANEQFF

v_call: TRBV4-1
j_call: TRBJ2-3
clone_size: .
cdr3_aa: CASSQIGGGTSTDTQYF